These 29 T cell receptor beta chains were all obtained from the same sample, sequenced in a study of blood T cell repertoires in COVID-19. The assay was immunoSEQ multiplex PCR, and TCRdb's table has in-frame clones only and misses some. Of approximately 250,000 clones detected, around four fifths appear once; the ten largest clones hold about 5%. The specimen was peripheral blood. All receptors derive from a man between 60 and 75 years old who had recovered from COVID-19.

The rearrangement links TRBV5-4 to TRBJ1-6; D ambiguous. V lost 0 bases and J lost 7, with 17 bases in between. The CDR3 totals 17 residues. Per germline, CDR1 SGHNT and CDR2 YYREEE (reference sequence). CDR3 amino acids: CASSLVGRMGGNSPLHF. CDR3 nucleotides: TGTGCCAGCAGCTTGGTAGGGAGGATGGGAGGAAATTCACCCCTCCACTTT.

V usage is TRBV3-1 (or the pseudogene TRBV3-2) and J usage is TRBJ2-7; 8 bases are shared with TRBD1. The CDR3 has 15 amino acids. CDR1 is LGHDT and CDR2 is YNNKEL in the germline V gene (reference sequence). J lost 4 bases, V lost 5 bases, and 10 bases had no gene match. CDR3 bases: TGTGCCAGCAGCACGGGACAGGTGCGGAGGTACGAGCAGTACTTC. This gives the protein CASSTGQVRRYEQYF.

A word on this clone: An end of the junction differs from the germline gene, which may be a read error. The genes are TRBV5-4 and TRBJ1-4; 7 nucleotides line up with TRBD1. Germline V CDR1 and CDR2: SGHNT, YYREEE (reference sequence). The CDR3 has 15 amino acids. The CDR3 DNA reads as TGTGCCAGCAGCTTGGGCACTAGACAGGGTCTAAAGCCAAATTTT. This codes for CASSLGTRQGLKPNF.

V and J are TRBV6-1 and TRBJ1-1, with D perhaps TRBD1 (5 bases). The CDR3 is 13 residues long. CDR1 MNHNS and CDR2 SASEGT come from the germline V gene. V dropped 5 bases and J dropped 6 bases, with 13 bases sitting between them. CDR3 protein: CASSPPGGPEAFF. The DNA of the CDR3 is TGTGCCAGCAGTCCCCCCGGGGGTCCTGAAGCTTTCTTT.

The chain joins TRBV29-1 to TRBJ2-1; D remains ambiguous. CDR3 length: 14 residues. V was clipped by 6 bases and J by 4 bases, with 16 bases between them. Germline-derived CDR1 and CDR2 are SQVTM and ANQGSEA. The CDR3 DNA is TGCAGCGTCATTACAACATCCCAGTACAATGAGCAGTTCTTC. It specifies CSVITTSQYNEQFF.

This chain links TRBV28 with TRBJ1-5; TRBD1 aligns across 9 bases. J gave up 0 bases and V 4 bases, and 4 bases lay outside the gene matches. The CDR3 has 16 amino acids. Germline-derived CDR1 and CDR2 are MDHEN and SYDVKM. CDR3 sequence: CASSYGQGFSNQPQHF. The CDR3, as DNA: TGTGCCAGCAGTTACGGACAGGGGTTTAGCAATCAGCCCCAGCATTTT. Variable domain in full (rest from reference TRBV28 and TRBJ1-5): DVKVTQSSRYLVKRTGEKVFLECVQDMDHENMFWYRQDPGLGLRLIYFSYDVKMKEKGDIPEGYSVSREKKERFSLILESASTNQTSMYLCASSYGQGFSNQPQHFGDGTRLSIL.

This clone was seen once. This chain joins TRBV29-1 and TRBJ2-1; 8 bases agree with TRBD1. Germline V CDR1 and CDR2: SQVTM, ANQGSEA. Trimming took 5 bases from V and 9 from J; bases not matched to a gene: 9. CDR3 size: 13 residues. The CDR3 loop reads CSVSEQGVVEQFF. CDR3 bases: TGCAGCGTTTCCGAACAGGGGGTTGTTGAGCAGTTCTTC.

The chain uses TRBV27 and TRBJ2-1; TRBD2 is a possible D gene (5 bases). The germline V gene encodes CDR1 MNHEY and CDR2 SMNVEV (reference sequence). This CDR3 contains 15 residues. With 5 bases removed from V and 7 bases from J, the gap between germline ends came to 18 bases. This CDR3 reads CASSKGLDPRNEQFF. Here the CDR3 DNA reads TGTGCCAGCAGTAAAGGACTTGACCCACGAAATGAGCAGTTCTTC.

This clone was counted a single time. CDR3 amino acids: CATSRDGYEQYF. The DNA of the CDR3 is TGTGCCACCAGCAGAGACGGCTACGAGCAGTACTTC. The V and J genes are TRBV15 and TRBJ2-7; D gene ambiguous. This CDR3 region has 12 residues. Germline values: CDR1 LNHNV, CDR2 YYDKDF (reference sequence). With 0 bases removed from V and 3 bases from J, the gap between germline ends came to 3 bases.

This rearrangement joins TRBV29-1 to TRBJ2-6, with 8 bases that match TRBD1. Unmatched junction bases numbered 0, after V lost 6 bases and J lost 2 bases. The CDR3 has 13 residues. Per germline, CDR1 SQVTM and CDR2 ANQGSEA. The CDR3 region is CSVTGAGANVLTF. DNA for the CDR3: TGCAGCGTGACAGGGGCTGGGGCCAACGTCCTGACTTTC.

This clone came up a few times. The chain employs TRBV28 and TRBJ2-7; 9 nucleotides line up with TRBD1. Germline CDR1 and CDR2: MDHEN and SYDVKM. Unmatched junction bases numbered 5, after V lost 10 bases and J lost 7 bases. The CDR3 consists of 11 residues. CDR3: CATDRGGEQYF. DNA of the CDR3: TGTGCCACCGACAGGGGGGGTGAGCAGTACTTC.

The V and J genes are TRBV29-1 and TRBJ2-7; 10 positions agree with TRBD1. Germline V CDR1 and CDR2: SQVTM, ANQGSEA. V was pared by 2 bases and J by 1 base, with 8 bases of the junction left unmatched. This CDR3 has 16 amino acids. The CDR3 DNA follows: TGCAGCGTTGAAACTCACGACAGGGGGCTTTCCTACGAGCAGTACTTC. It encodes CSVETHDRGLSYEQYF.

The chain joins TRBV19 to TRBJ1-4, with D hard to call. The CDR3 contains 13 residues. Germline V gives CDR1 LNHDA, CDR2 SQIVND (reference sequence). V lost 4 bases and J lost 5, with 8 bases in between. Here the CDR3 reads CASSRGWNEKLFF. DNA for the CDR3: TGTGCCAGTAGTAGAGGCTGGAATGAAAAACTGTTTTTT.

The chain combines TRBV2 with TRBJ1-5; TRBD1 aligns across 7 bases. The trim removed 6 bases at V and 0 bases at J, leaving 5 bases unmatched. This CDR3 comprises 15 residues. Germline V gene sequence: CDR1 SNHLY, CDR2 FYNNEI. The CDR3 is CASRPTGFSNQPQHF. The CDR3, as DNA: TGTGCCAGCAGGCCGACAGGGTTTAGCAATCAGCCCCAGCATTTT.

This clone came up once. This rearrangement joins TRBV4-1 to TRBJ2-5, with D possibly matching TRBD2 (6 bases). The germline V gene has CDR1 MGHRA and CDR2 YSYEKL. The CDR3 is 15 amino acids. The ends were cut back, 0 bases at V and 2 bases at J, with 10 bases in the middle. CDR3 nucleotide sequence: TGCGCCAGCAGCCAAGAGGGGCGGGGACAAGAGACCCAGTACTTC. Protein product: CASSQEGRGQETQYF.

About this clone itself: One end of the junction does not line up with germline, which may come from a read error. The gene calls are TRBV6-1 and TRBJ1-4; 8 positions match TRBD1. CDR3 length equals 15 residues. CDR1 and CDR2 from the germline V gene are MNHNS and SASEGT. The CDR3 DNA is TGTGCCAGCAGCGAAGCGGGACAGGCCACATGGGAACTGTTTTTT. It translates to CASSEAGQATWELFF.

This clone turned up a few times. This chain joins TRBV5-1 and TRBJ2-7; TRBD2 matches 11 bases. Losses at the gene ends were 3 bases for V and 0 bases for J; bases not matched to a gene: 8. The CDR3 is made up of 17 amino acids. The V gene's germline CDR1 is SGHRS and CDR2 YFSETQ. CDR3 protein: CASSSGLAVFSSYEQYF. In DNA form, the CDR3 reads TGCGCCAGCAGCTCGGGACTAGCGGTATTCAGCTCCTACGAGCAGTACTTC.

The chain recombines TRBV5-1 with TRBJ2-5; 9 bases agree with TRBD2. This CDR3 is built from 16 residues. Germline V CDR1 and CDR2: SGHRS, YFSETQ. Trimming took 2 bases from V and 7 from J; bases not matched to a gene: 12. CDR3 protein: CASSLAGLAPDGTQYF. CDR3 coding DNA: TGCGCCAGCAGCTTAGCGGGACTAGCACCGGACGGGACCCAGTACTTC.

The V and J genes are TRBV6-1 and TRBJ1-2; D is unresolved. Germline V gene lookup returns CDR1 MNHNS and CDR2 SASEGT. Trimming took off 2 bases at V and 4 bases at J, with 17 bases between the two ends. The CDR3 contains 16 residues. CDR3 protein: CASSESRSPVVYGYTF. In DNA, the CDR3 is TGTGCCAGCAGTGAATCGAGGTCCCCAGTGGTCTATGGCTACACCTTC.

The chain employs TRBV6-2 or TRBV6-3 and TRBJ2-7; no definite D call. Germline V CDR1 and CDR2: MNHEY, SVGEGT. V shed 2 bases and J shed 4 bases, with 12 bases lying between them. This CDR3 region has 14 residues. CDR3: CASSYSNPRYEQYF. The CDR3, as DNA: TGTGCCAGCAGTTACAGCAACCCTCGATACGAGCAGTACTTC.

In DNA form, the CDR3 reads TGTGCCATCAGTGAGTCTTTCCAGGCCCAAGAGACCCAGTACTTC. Its protein product is CAISESFQAQETQYF. The chain recombines TRBV10-3 with TRBJ2-5; D unclear. The CDR3 extends over 15 amino acids. V dropped 0 bases and J dropped 1 base, with 9 bases sitting between them. CDR1 ENHRY and CDR2 SYGVKD come from the germline V gene.

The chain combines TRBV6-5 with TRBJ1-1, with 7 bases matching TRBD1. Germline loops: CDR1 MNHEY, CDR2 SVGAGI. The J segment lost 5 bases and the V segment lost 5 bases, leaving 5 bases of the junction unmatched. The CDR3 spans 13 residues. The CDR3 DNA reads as TGTGCCAGCAGTCCCCGGGGACAGACTGAAGCTTTCTTT. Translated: CASSPRGQTEAFF.

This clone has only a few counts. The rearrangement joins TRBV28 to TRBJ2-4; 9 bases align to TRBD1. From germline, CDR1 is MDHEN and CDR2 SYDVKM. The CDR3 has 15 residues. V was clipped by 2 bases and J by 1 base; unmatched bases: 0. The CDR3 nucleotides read TGTGCCAGCAGTTTAGGGACAGGGGCCAAAAACATTCAGTACTTC. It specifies CASSLGTGAKNIQYF.

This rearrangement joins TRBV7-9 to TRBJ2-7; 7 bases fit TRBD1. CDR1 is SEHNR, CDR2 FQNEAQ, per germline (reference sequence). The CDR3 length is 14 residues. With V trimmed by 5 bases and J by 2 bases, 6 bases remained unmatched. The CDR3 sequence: CASSSDRVTYEQYF. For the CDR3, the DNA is TGTGCCAGCAGCAGTGACAGGGTTACCTACGAGCAGTACTTC.

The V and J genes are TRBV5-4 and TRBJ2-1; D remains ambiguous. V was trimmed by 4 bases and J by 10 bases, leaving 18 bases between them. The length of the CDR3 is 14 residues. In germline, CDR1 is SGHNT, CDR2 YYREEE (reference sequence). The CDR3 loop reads CASSPELANPEQFF. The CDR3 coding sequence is TGTGCCAGCAGCCCGGAGTTGGCAAACCCCGAGCAGTTCTTC.

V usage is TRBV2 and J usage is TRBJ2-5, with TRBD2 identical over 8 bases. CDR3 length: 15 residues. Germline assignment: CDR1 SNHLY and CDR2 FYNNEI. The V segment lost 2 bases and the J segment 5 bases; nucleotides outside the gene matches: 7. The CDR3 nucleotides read TGTGCCAGCAGTGAATTGGATAGCGGGGAGGAGACCCAGTACTTC. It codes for CASSELDSGEETQYF.

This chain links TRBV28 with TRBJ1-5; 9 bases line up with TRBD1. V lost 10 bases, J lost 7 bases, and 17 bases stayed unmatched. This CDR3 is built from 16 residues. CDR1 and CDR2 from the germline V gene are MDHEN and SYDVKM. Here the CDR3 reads CATTNNRDRASQPQHF. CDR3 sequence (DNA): TGTGCCACCACCAATAACCGGGACAGGGCTTCCCAGCCCCAGCATTTT.

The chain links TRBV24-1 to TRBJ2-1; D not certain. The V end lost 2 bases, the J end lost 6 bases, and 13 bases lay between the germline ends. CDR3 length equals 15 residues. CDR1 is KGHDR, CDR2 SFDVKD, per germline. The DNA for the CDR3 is TGTGCCACCAGTGATTCCCGAACATTGGTCAATGAGCAGTTCTTC. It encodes CATSDSRTLVNEQFF.

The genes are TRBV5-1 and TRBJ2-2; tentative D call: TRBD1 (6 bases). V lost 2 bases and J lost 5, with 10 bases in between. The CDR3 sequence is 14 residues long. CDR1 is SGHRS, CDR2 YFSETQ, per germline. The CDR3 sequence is CASSFRGQTGELFF. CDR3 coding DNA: TGCGCCAGCAGCTTCAGGGGACAAACCGGGGAGCTGTTTTTT.